Sequencing of this TCR beta chain was carried out in a study of T cell responses to AZD1222 COVID-19 vaccine. On this clone: Its specificity is not known.

Broader study findings: Receipt of two AZD1222 doses was followed by a rise in Spike-specific TCR breadth and depth. Researchers took repertoire samples only after the peak T cell response had come. Donors were largely white British and mainly female; clonal diversity was possibly underestimated.

The repertoire was sequenced with immunoSEQ multiplex PCR; TCRdb's copy has only in-frame clones and lacks some. The sample includes over 100,000 clones, approximately 90% of them seen just once. The CDR3 sequence is 15 residues long. Germline CDR1 is SEHNR and CDR2 is FQNEAQ (reference sequence). The V end lost 6 bases, the J end lost 1 base, and 16 bases lay between the germline ends. The chain joins TRBV7-9 to TRBJ2-7; D gene ambiguous. The specimen comprised peripheral blood, sampled on day 0 of AZD1222 vaccination. This TCR came from an adult in good health. The CDR3 sequence is CASRSPGPDSYEQYF. DNA for the CDR3: TGTGCCAGCAGATCCCCAGGCCCCGATTCCTACGAGCAGTACTTC.